The 5 T cell receptor beta chains below were found in one sample sequenced in a study of CD8+ T cells in alopecia areata. After isolation, RNA underwent reverse transcription to generate cDNA as the sequencing template. Profiling relied on immunoSEQ multiplex PCR, and the TCRdb table lists in-frame clones only, not all of them. This sample has 100,000 to 120,000 clones, with roughly 60% found just once. Source material: CD8+ T cells sorted from blood. These receptors all come from a human donor in good health.

This clone was detected a few times. The chain is built from TRBV16 and TRBJ2-2; D gene unclear. The CDR3 extends over 13 amino acids. The V gene lost 0 bases and the J gene lost 3 bases, with 2 bases spanning the gap. Germline V CDR1 and CDR2: KGHSY, FQNENV. Here the CDR3 DNA reads TGTGCCAGCAGCCAATCATACACCGGGGAGCTGTTTTTT. Translated: CASSQSYTGELFF.

The genes are TRBV4-1 and TRBJ1-2, with unresolved D. The germline V and J ends were trimmed by 4 bases and 8 bases, with 20 bases remaining between them. Germline V lookup: CDR1 MGHRA, CDR2 YSYEKL. The CDR3 loop spans 15 amino acids. DNA of the CDR3: TGCGCCAGCAGCCCTCAGCGTGCCGATATTGGGGGCTACACCTTC. Its protein is CASSPQRADIGGYTF.

The rearrangement uses TRBV6-5 and TRBJ2-7, with 8 positions matching TRBD1. V shed 0 bases, J shed 6 bases, and the junction held 1 base outside the gene matches. CDR1 is MNHEY and CDR2 is SVGAGI in the germline V gene. CDR3 length equals 13 residues. Written as DNA, the CDR3 is TGTGCCAGCAGTTACTCGGACAGGGCCGAGCAGTACTTC. It is translated as CASSYSDRAEQYF.

The chain joins TRBV10-2 to TRBJ2-2; D might be TRBD1 (5 bases). V was pared by 7 bases and J by 0 bases, with 30 bases between. The CDR3 is 21 amino acids. In germline, CDR1 is WSHSY, CDR2 SAAADI. Here the CDR3 reads CASKYRLGQGPTMTNTGELFF. CDR3 DNA sequence: TGCGCCAGCAAGTACCGTCTAGGGCAGGGTCCCACCATGACGAACACCGGGGAGCTGTTTTTT.

The CDR3 nucleotides read TGCGCCAGCAGCTTGGGCCCGAACACTGAAGCTTTCTTT. As protein: CASSLGPNTEAFF. The chain combines TRBV5-1 with TRBJ1-1; unclear D gene. The CDR3 is 13 residues long. With 0 bases removed from V and 1 base from J, the gap between germline ends came to 4 bases. Per the germline V gene, CDR1 is SGHRS and CDR2 is YFSETQ.